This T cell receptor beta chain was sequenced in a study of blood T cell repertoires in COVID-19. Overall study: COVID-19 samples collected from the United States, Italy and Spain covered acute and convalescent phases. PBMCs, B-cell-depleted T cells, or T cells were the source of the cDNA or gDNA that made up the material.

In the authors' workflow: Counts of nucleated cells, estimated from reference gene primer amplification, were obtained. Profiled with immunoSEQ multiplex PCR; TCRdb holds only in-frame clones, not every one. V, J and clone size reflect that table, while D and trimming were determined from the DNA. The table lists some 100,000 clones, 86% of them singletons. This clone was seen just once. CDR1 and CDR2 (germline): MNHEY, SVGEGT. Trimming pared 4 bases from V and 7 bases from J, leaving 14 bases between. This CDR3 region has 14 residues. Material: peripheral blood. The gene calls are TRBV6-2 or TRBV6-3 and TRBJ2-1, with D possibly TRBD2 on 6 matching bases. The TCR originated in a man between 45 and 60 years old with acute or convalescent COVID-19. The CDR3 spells CASSWGLPSNEQFF. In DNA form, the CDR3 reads TGTGCCAGCAGTTGGGGACTGCCCTCTAATGAGCAGTTCTTC.